This TCR beta chain is drawn from a study of Ad26.COV2.S vaccination and SARS-CoV-2 variants. Findings and limits, study-wide: Vaccinees and placebo recipients showed similar non-spike TCR breadth.

Germline V lookup: CDR1 LGHDT, CDR2 YNNKEL (reference sequence). The CDR3 loop spans 16 amino acids. V was trimmed by 4 bases and J by 6 bases, leaving 19 bases between them. Note on this clone: Antigen specificity is unknown.

TCRdb's table, derived via immunoSEQ multiplex PCR, lists solely in-frame clones and lacks some. The data hold approximately 97,000 clones, with around three quarters observed a single time. The genes are TRBV3-1 (or the pseudogene TRBV3-2) and TRBJ2-1, with D possibly TRBD1 on 6 matching bases. The sequencing used peripheral blood, collected after recovery from COVID-19. This receptor was obtained from a human donor who had recovered from COVID-19. Written as DNA, the CDR3 is TGTGCCAGCAGCCGAAATACAGGGAGTATTAGCAATGAGCAGTTCTTC. Translated: CASSRNTGSISNEQFF.